The entry that follows covers one T cell receptor beta chain sequence. Its antigen is currently unknown. Sequence at one end of the junction differs from germline and may be a read error. Healthy individuals of Caucasian origin from Russia, aged roughly 6 to 90, served as donors. It was with a sample-barcoded 5' primer and a J-beta primer mix that a second PCR of about 7 to 12 cycles was run. The template-switch adaptor was a 5' adaptor with 12 random nucleotides. It tagged each cDNA molecule. One entry per CDR3 protein results from TCRdb running MiXCR on the 5' RACE reads. Found here are around 870,000 distinct CDR3 sequences, more than 25% of them singletons; the top ten hold 15% to 20%. This specimen comes from a study of blood T cells in healthy people across ages. Study-wide results and caveats: A strong correlation between TCR beta diversity and naive T cell percentage was seen. The long-lived group displayed more naive CD4+ cells, plus higher diversity, than the aged donors did.

From germline, CDR1 is DFQATT and CDR2 SNEGSKA (reference sequence). CDR3 length: 14 amino acids. The sequence was collected from a woman older than 75 in good health. J is TRBJ1-5 and V is TRBV20-1; D may be TRBD1 (5 bases). Sample: blood. The CDR3, as DNA: TGCAGTGCCAGAGCGCCAGGGTTGGGCCAGCCCCAGCATTTT. Encoded protein: CSARAPGLGQPQHF.